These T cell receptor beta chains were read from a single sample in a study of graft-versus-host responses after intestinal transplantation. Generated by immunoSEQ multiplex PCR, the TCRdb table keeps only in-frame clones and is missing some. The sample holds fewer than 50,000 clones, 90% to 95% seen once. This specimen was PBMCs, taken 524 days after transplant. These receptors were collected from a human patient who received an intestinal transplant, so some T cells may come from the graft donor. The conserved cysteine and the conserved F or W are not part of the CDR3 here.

ASSYAGGTEAF,TRBV6-5,TRBJ1-1
ASKSGSAHSTGELF,TRBV5-1,TRBJ2-2
SVELTGTALETQY,TRBV29-1,TRBJ2-5
ASSQDRGGEGYT,TRBV14,TRBJ1-2
ASSLDTTSSYEQY,TRBV7-2,TRBJ2-7
ASSRRTGMGTDTQY,TRBV18,TRBJ2-3
ASSRGGSSGNTIY,TRBV28,TRBJ1-3
ASSPRDRGFNEQF,TRBV5-4,TRBJ2-1
ASSLAGTGANVLT,TRBV5-8,TRBJ2-6
ATGQGINPRGYT,TRBV5-4,TRBJ1-2
ASSGVAYQETQY,TRBV6-1,TRBJ2-5
ASSQASGAETQY,TRBV14,TRBJ2-5
ASSLEAGWWNEQF,TRBV5-1,TRBJ2-1
ASSLDHRSSGNTIY,TRBV7-2,TRBJ1-3
ASSLGQGAEAF,TRBV5-6,TRBJ1-1
ASSSRTGGGTEAF,TRBV19,TRBJ1-1
ASSFSGAGGPNPSYNEQF,TRBV28,TRBJ2-1